The entry below gives a single T cell receptor (beta chain) sequence along with its context. Its antigen remains unidentified. Base quality data are lacking; no much larger clone is found one base away. This sample's time point label indicates: cycle 1 day 1 (C1D1), immediately before nivolumab initiation. Relapse after autologous stem cell transplantation had occurred in all trial patients, and cohorts A, B and C were distinguished by prior brentuximab vedotin exposure. The trial cohort comprised a few dozen patients with relapsed/refractory classical Hodgkin lymphoma whose best overall responses were complete response, partial response or progressive disease. In the multi-cohort phase II CheckMate 205 trial, trial patients received single-agent nivolumab. An independent review committee assessed best overall response by applying the 2007 International Working Group response criteria. Trial PBMCs were obtained immediately prior to nivolumab initiation (C1D1) and on therapy at cycle 2 day 1 and cycle 4 day 1. Peripheral blood was collected in 8 mL Vacutainer Cell Preparation Tubes, from which PBMCs were isolated by centrifugation and then cryopreserved.

This sample is part of a study of PD-1 blockade in classical Hodgkin lymphoma (dated by TCRdb to the early 2020s). Broadly, across the study: Nivolumab dosing was 3 mg/kg intravenously every 2 weeks, continuing until either disease progression or unacceptable toxicity. A peripheral blood immune signature of response to PD-1 blockade in classical Hodgkin lymphoma was defined using TCR beta sequencing and CyTOF. Overall results and qualifications from the work: The study was limited to a single clinical trial cohort, and causes of repertoire differences, possibly disease activity or prior therapy, remained undefined. A significant rise by C4D1 was seen in CD4+ but not CD8+ TCR diversity (p=0.0027 vs p=0.16), with the rise being most apparent in complete responders (p=0.02). Patients starting nivolumab less than 1 year after ASCT had lower diversity and were excluded from later analyses to avoid confounding by immune reconstitution. Newly diagnosed patients were reported to have lower baseline TCR diversity than healthy donors, and relapsed/refractory patients were reported to have lower baseline TCR diversity still. Baseline diversity similar to that of newly diagnosed patients was observed in trial patients achieving complete response, whereas significantly lower diversity was observed in partial responders and progressors.

The Qiagen DNeasy kit was used to extract genomic DNA both from unsorted PBMCs and from the negatively selected CD4+ and CD8+ fractions. TCR beta CDR3 regions were subjected to amplification by immunoSEQ multiplex PCR with primers that anneal to V and J segments. A synthetic immune receptor repertoire was used to minimize amplification bias, and any remaining bias was removed computationally after sequencing. Under the source paper's analysis protocol: Custom Python scripts were used to quantify repertoire diversity as the Shannon entropy index. Unsorted, CD4+ and CD8+ repertoires were examined separately, except in combined analyses, for which CD4+ and CD8+ sequences were merged in silico. Clonal expansion was defined as at least a 2-fold frequency increase after treatment relative to C1D1, with a pseudocount of 0.5 for undetected baseline clones. Singleton clones were defined as clones with 0 or 1 copy at C1D1, and non-singleton clones were defined as clones with 2 or more copies. Clones expanded in unsorted samples were assigned a CD4+, CD8+ or unknown annotation through matching of protein sequences in sorted samples from the same patient. Diversity changes from C1D1 to C4D1 were tested in paired samples using Wilcoxon tests. TCRdb took over this immuneACCESS table, retaining in-frame rearrangements with V and J assigned. Such tables are incomplete; in checked studies, under half of the missing clones stem from an unresolved V gene, and the remainder is unexplained. The V and J calls and clone size are taken from that table; D and trimming were inferred from the DNA. The table for this sample lists about 13,000 clones; 90% to 95% of them were counted only once. Together, the top ten hold 20% of the sample.

V is clipped by 6 bases and J by 3 bases, and the sequence between their germline boundaries is 15 bases long. Including the terminal cysteine and phenylalanine, the CDR3 comprises 14 residues. Only CDR3 DNA is held: 42 bases, read in frame from base 1. Via the germline V gene, CDR1 is SGDLS and CDR2 YYNGEE. This TCR was sampled from a human donor with classical Hodgkin lymphoma. The sequence joins TRBV9 to TRBJ1-1; tentative D gene TRBD1, with 5 bases matching. The specimen comprised peripheral blood mononuclear cells (PBMCs), sampled at baseline. The sequenced DNA: TGTGCCAGCACGCCAGGGCGCTGGGACACTGAAGCTTTCTTT. This yields the protein CASTPGRWDTEAFF.